Below, 25 T cell receptor beta chains from the same sample are listed, as sequenced in a study of T cells in Graves' hyperthyroidism and ophthalmopathy. RNA transcripts were the template for amplifying TCR beta CDR3 regions. First-round RT-PCR of the TCR CDR3 relied on the HTBI primer set. One entry per CDR3 protein results from TCRdb running MiXCR on the multiplex PCR reads. The data show about 530,000 distinct CDR3 sequences, over 15% seen once. The sequenced material came from blood. These TCRs come from a woman between 18 and 29 years old with Graves' ophthalmopathy.

The V and J genes are TRBV7-2 and TRBJ2-1; maybe TRBD2 (5 bases). The CDR3 sequence is 15 residues long. Trimming cost V 9 bases and J 1 base, with 16 bases left between them. The germline CDR1 and CDR2 sequences are SGHTA and FQGNSA. In nucleotides, the CDR3 is TGTGCCAGGAAGAAACTAGATTCATCCTACAATGAGCAGTTCTTC. As protein: CARKKLDSSYNEQFF.

This clonotype was detected only a few times. The chain carries TRBV5-1 and TRBJ2-2; D may correspond to TRBD1 or TRBD2 (5 bases each). From germline, CDR1 is SGHRS and CDR2 YFSETQ. This CDR3 has 15 residues. V was shortened by 1 base and J by 3 bases, with 10 bases between the two germline ends. This chain's CDR3 is CASSLSGGYTGELFF. The CDR3 nucleotides are TGCGCCAGCAGCTTGTCTGGGGGTTACACCGGGGAGCTGTTTTTT. Variable domain in full (rest from reference TRBV5-1 and TRBJ2-2): KAGVTQTPRYLIKTRGQQVTLSCSPISGHRSVSWYQQTPGQGLQFLFEYFSETQRNKGNFPGRFSGRQFSNSRSEMNVSTLELGDSALYLCASSLSGGYTGELFFGEGSRLTVL.

This clonotype was detected ten times or more. The chain has TRBV28 and TRBJ2-7; D is possibly TRBD1 or TRBD2 (5 bases each). CDR3 length: 14 amino acids. V lost 8 bases and J lost 3, with 17 bases in between. Germline CDR1 MDHEN, CDR2 SYDVKM. Written as DNA, the CDR3 is TGTGCCAGCGCCGGGACGACGCCTGGCTACGAGCAGTACTTC. Translation gives CASAGTTPGYEQYF. The full variable domain, with the rest looked up from reference TRBV28 and TRBJ2-7, is DVKVTQSSRYLVKRTGEKVFLECVQDMDHENMFWYRQDPGLGLRLIYFSYDVKMKEKGDIPEGYSVSREKKERFSLILESASTNQTSMYLCASAGTTPGYEQYFGPGTRLTVT.

This clonotype was counted between two and nine times. A much larger clone lies a single base off, so this may be a read error. The J gene is TRBJ2-7, the V gene TRBV28, with unresolved D. The CDR3 has 14 residues. Germline CDR1 reads MDHEN; CDR2 reads SYDVKM. Trimming shortened V by 1 base and J by 4 bases, and 11 bases separated the two germline ends. CDR3 DNA sequence: TGTGCCAGCAGTTTATTGGCGCATGGGTACGAGCAGTACTTC. This translates into CASSLLAHGYEQYF. The full variable domain, in which reference TRBV28 and TRBJ2-7 provide the parts outside the CDR3, is DVKVTQSSRYLVKRTGEKVFLECVQDMDHENMFWYRQDPGLGLRLIYFSYDVKMKEKGDIPEGYSVSREKKERFSLILESASTNQTSMYLCASSLLAHGYEQYFGPGTRLTVT.

The rearrangement links TRBV9 to TRBJ1-5; D call uncertain. V was cut by 0 bases and J by 2 bases, with 9 bases left in between. CDR1 and CDR2 (germline): SGDLS, YYNGEE. CDR3 length: 15 residues. This CDR3 is CASSVGGSGNQPQHF. In DNA, the CDR3 is TGTGCCAGCAGCGTAGGAGGTAGTGGCAATCAGCCCCAGCATTTT.

This clonotype has just a few counts. The chain carries TRBV28 and TRBJ2-2, with D maybe TRBD2 (5 bases). The CDR3 is 15 residues long. Between the trimmed V and J ends, which lost 5 bases and 4 bases, there was a span of 14 bases. Germline CDR1 and CDR2: MDHEN and SYDVKM. This chain's CDR3 is CASSTEGAGTGELFF. DNA of the CDR3: TGTGCCAGCAGTACAGAGGGTGCGGGCACCGGGGAGCTGTTTTTT.

There are many counts of this clonotype. V is TRBV11-2 and J is TRBJ2-4; TRBD1 aligns across 8 bases. Germline CDR1 reads SGHAT; CDR2 reads FQNNGV. The CDR3 is made up of 12 amino acids. Trimming removed 8 bases from V and 8 bases from J; junction bases left unmatched: 5. The CDR3, as DNA: TGTGCCAGCCAGGGACAGGTGGACATTCAGTACTTC. This gives the protein CASQGQVDIQYF. The full variable domain, with the rest looked up from reference TRBV11-2 and TRBJ2-4, is EAGVAQSPRYKIIEKRQSVAFWCNPISGHATLYWYQQILGQGPKLLIQFQNNGVVDDSQLPKDRFSAERLKGVDSTLKIQPAKLEDSAVYLCASQGQVDIQYFGAGTRLSVL.

The chain employs TRBV20-1 and TRBJ2-4; D may be TRBD1 (5 bases). Germline V gene data show CDR1 as DFQATT and CDR2 as SNEGSKA (reference sequence). The CDR3 spans 15 residues. Trimming took 0 bases from V and 0 from J, leaving 9 bases between them. The CDR3 protein is CSARDDRLAKNIQYF. The DNA of the CDR3 is TGCAGTGCTAGAGATGACAGATTAGCCAAAAACATTCAGTACTTC.

Regarding this clonotype: This may come from a read error, since a much larger clone is one base off. The rearrangement links TRBV2 to TRBJ1-2; 10 bases match TRBD1. Germline CDR1 is SNHLY and CDR2 is FYNNEI. The CDR3 runs to 13 residues. The CDR3 loop is CTSSRQGAGGYTF. CDR3 bases: TGTACCAGCAGTCGACAGGGGGCGGGTGGCTACACCTTC.

This clonotype was observed many times. The chain recombines TRBV2 with TRBJ1-4, with D perhaps TRBD1 (5 bases). Germline loops: CDR1 SNHLY, CDR2 FYNNEI. Trimming cost V 3 bases and J 7 bases, with 12 bases left between them. The CDR3 loop spans 14 amino acids. CDR3 protein: CASSELAGSEKLFF. The DNA of the CDR3 is TGTGCCAGCAGTGAGTTGGCAGGGAGTGAAAAACTGTTTTTT.

The sample holds a few counts of this clonotype. The chain links TRBV29-1 to TRBJ2-3; 7 nucleotides align to TRBD2. Trimming cost V 4 bases and J 0 bases; bases outside gene matches: 4. This CDR3 comprises 14 residues. Germline V gene sequence: CDR1 SQVTM, CDR2 ANQGSEA. Here the CDR3 reads CSVVPAGSTDTQYF. As DNA, the CDR3 is TGCAGCGTTGTACCAGCGGGAAGCACAGATACGCAGTATTTT.

This clonotype was detected only a few times. This chain links TRBV24-1 with TRBJ1-2, with D possibly matching TRBD1 (5 bases). V lost 3 bases to trimming and J lost 0 bases, with 10 bases between them. CDR1 and CDR2 (germline): KGHDR, SFDVKD. The CDR3 is 15 amino acids. The CDR3 sequence is CATSDPPGPNYGYTF. DNA of the CDR3: TGTGCCACCAGTGATCCCCCGGGACCTAACTATGGCTACACCTTC.

The chain joins TRBV9 to TRBJ1-2, with 11 bases matching TRBD1. Germline values: CDR1 SGDLS, CDR2 YYNGEE. The CDR3 sequence is 17 residues long. V gave up 3 bases and J gave up 4 bases; unmatched junction bases: 11. The CDR3 DNA sequence: TGTGCCAGCAGCGCCGACCCGGGACAGGGGGTCTCCTATGGCTACACCTTC. Its protein is CASSADPGQGVSYGYTF.

V usage is TRBV7-2 and J usage is TRBJ1-3, with D perhaps matching TRBD1 (6 bases). This CDR3 is built from 15 residues. CDR1 SGHTA and CDR2 FQGNSA come from the germline V gene. V lost 3 bases to trimming and J lost 0 bases, with 9 bases between them. Here the CDR3 reads CASSLRQASGNTIYF. Here the CDR3 DNA reads TGTGCCAGCAGCTTGAGACAGGCCTCTGGAAACACCATATATTTT.

The rearrangement uses TRBV7-2 and TRBJ2-1; D uncertain. The germline CDR1 and CDR2 sequences are SGHTA and FQGNSA. The V end was cut by 2 bases, the J end by 9 bases, with 8 bases between. The CDR3 is made up of 12 amino acids. As DNA, the CDR3 is TGTGCCAGCAGCTTAAGTAGGGCTGAGCAGTTCTTC. Amino acids: CASSLSRAEQFF.

This clonotype was picked up a small number of times. This rearrangement joins TRBV10-3 to TRBJ2-3; D might be TRBD1 (7 bases). Germline values: CDR1 ENHRY, CDR2 SYGVKD. V shed 0 bases and J shed 8 bases, with 12 bases lying between them. This CDR3 comprises 14 residues. CDR3 sequence (DNA): TGTGCCATCAGTGAGTCGGAGGGGGCGGGTACGCAGTATTTT. Translating gives CAISESEGAGTQYF.

This clonotype came up many times. The V call is TRBV28, the J call TRBJ2-1, with D possibly TRBD2 on 6 matching bases. The germline CDR1 and CDR2 sequences are MDHEN and SYDVKM. The CDR3 is 16 residues long. Trimming shortened V by 3 bases and J by 4 bases, and 16 bases separated the two germline ends. The CDR3 sequence is CASSFYPRRGYNEQFF. CDR3 bases: TGTGCCAGCAGTTTTTACCCTAGGCGGGGATACAATGAGCAGTTCTTC. Based on the CDR3 plus reference TRBV28 and TRBJ2-1, the full variable domain is DVKVTQSSRYLVKRTGEKVFLECVQDMDHENMFWYRQDPGLGLRLIYFSYDVKMKEKGDIPEGYSVSREKKERFSLILESASTNQTSMYLCASSFYPRRGYNEQFFGPGTRLTVL.

The chain links TRBV25-1 to TRBJ2-7; D remains ambiguous. From germline, CDR1 is MGHDK and CDR2 SYGVNS. This CDR3 spans 14 amino acids. V was clipped by 5 bases and J by 0 bases, with 11 bases between them. The CDR3 reads CASSYRGSSYEQYF. As DNA, the CDR3 is TGTGCCAGCAGTTACAGAGGTAGCTCCTACGAGCAGTACTTC.

The CDR3 loop is CASSQEVLGTSEATDTQYF. In DNA, the CDR3 is TGCGCCAGCAGCCAAGAAGTGTTGGGGACTAGCGAGGCCACAGATACGCAGTATTTT. The chain joins TRBV4-1 to TRBJ2-3; 10 positions match TRBD2. Germline trimming cut 0 bases from V and 2 bases from J; bases unmatched to any gene: 11. CDR1 MGHRA and CDR2 YSYEKL come from the germline V gene. The length of the CDR3 is 19 residues.

Many counts were recorded for this clonotype. The chain uses TRBV20-1 and TRBJ1-2; 9 bases fit TRBD1. Trimming took 0 bases from V and 8 from J; bases not matched to a gene: 13. The CDR3 totals 16 residues. Germline-derived CDR1 and CDR2 are DFQATT and SNEGSKA (reference sequence). The CDR3 coding sequence is TGCAGTGCTAGAGATTTAGGTATCACAGGGGGCGAGGGCTACACCTTC. This gives the protein CSARDLGITGGEGYTF.

This clonotype was observed a handful of times. The chain combines TRBV2 with TRBJ2-2; the match to TRBD2 covers 8 bases. V shed 4 bases and J 3 bases; nucleotides not matched to a gene: 16. This CDR3 is built from 19 residues. Germline assignment: CDR1 SNHLY and CDR2 FYNNEI. This CDR3 reads CASSASRLAPTGDTGELFF. CDR3 DNA: TGTGCCAGCAGTGCATCGAGACTAGCGCCCACCGGGGACACCGGGGAGCTGTTTTTT. Drawing the rest from reference TRBV2 and TRBJ2-2, the complete variable domain is EPEVTQTPSHQVTQMGQEVILRCVPISNHLYFYWYRQILGQKVEFLVSFYNNEISEKSEIFDDQFSVERPDGSNFTLKIRSTKLEDSAMYFCASSASRLAPTGDTGELFFGEGSRLTVL.

The genes are TRBV15 and TRBJ1-3; D not resolved. CDR3 length: 15 residues. Per germline, CDR1 LNHNV and CDR2 YYDKDF (reference sequence). V lost 3 bases and J 0 bases, leaving 9 bases between the germline ends. DNA of the CDR3: TGTGCCACCAGCAGCCTTGGGAGCTCTGGAAACACCATATATTTT. Its protein is CATSSLGSSGNTIYF. The entire variable domain, with the rest obtained from reference TRBV15 and TRBJ1-3, is as follows: DAMVIQNPRYQVTQFGKPVTLSCSQTLNHNVMYWYQQKSSQAPKLLFHYYDKDFNNEADTPDNFQSRRPNTSFCFLDIRSPGLGDTAMYLCATSSLGSSGNTIYFGEGSWLTVV.

V gene TRBV24-1 combines with J gene TRBJ1-2, with TRBD1 matching over 8 bases. The germline CDR1 and CDR2 sequences are KGHDR and SFDVKD. The CDR3 totals 14 residues. The J segment lost 4 bases and the V segment lost 2 bases, leaving 2 bases of the junction unmatched. The CDR3 DNA reads TGTGCCACCAGTGATTCCGGGACAGGCTATGGCTACACCTTC. Residues: CATSDSGTGYGYTF.

The V gene is TRBV7-9, the J gene TRBJ1-3, with D maybe TRBD1 (6 bases). This CDR3 is 17 amino acids long. V dropped 5 bases and J dropped 0 bases, with 17 bases sitting between them. The germline V gene has CDR1 SEHNR and CDR2 FQNEAQ (reference sequence). CDR3 amino acids: CASSRIEGGLSGNTIYF. Here the CDR3 DNA reads TGTGCCAGCAGCCGCATCGAGGGGGGCCTCTCTGGAAACACCATATATTTT.

CDR3 loop: CASSLGWGEIGDEQFF. CDR3 DNA: TGTGCCAGCAGCTTAGGGTGGGGGGAAATTGGAGATGAGCAGTTCTTC. The rearrangement links TRBV13 to TRBJ2-1; perhaps TRBD2 as D (6 bases). V shed 0 bases and J shed 8 bases, with 17 bases lying between them. Germline V lookup: CDR1 PRHDT, CDR2 FYEKMQ (reference sequence). This CDR3 has 16 amino acids.